The clone carrying this TCR beta chain came up once. Its specificity is not known. 13 Jbeta primers and 60 Vbeta primers were used for the PCR. Some clones are missing from TCRdb's copy, which holds only in-frame ones; the method was immunoSEQ multiplex PCR. The data contain some 130,000 clones, 75% to 85% of them singletons. The germline gives CDR1 MNHEY, CDR2 SMNVEV (reference sequence). The CDR3 sequence is 14 residues long. The germline V and J ends were trimmed by 3 bases and 4 bases, with 12 bases remaining between them. This cohort consisted of healthy bone marrow donors. The sample belongs to a study of cytomegalovirus exposure and HLA in healthy donors. Study outcomes and limitations: Indistinguishable V segments, including TRBV6-2 and TRBV6-3, were excluded. Among TCR beta chains, those listed as cytomegalovirus-associated numbered some 160. In vitro work confirmed that a few CMV-associated chains recognize CMV antigens.

The chain links TRBV27 to TRBJ1-2; perhaps TRBD1 as D (5 bases). The sequence was collected from a young man in good health and CMV-seronegative. Sequencing was done on a sample of PBMCs. CDR3 loop: CASSFAGPVYGYTF. The CDR3 DNA reads TGTGCCAGCAGTTTTGCAGGGCCCGTCTATGGCTACACCTTC.